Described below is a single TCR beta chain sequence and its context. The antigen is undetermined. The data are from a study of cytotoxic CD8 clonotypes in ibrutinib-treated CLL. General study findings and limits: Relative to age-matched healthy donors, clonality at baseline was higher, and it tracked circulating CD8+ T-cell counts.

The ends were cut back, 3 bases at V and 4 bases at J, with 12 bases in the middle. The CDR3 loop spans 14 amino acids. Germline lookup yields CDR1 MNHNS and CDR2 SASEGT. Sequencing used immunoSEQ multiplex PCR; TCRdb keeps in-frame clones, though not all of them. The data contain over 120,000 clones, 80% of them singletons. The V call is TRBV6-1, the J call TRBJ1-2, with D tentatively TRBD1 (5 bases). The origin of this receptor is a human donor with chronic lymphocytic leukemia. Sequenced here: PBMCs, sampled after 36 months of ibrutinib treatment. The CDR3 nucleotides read TGTGCCAGCAGTGACAAGGGGCAGCTCTATGGCTACACCTTC. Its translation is CASSDKGQLYGYTF.